The next 20 T cell receptor beta chains were all read from a single sample in a study of T cells in Graves' hyperthyroidism and ophthalmopathy. Using RNA transcripts as the source, TCR beta CDR3 regions were amplified. The HTBI primer set was used in a first-round RT-PCR of the TCR CDR3. TCRdb re-called the multiplex PCR reads with MiXCR, one entry per CDR3 protein. The data show tens of thousands of distinct CDR3 sequences, 45% to 50% seen once. The sample comprised peripheral blood or thyroid tissue (not recorded which). The source is a woman between 45 and 60 years old with Graves' hyperthyroidism.

V usage is TRBV7-2 and J usage is TRBJ2-7; 13 bases agree with TRBD2. Per the germline V gene, CDR1 is SGHTA and CDR2 is FQGNSA. With V trimmed by 3 bases and J by 6 bases, 5 bases remained unmatched. The CDR3 covers 15 residues. CDR3 DNA: TGTGCCAGCAGCTTTCCGGGACTAGCGGGAAGCGAGCAGTACTTC. This encodes CASSFPGLAGSEQYF.

This clonotype was found many times. The gene calls are TRBV25-1 and TRBJ2-2, with 9 bases fitting TRBD2. V was clipped by 5 bases and J by 3 bases; unmatched bases: 4. Germline CDR1 and CDR2: MGHDK and SYGVNS. The CDR3 is 15 residues long. CDR3 DNA sequence: TGTGCCAGCAGTAAGACTAGCGGCTACACCGGGGAGCTGTTTTTT. Its translation is CASSKTSGYTGELFF.

This clonotype occurred many times. The chain combines TRBV28 with TRBJ1-1; D may be TRBD1 (5 bases). CDR3 length: 18 amino acids. The V gene lost 5 bases and the J gene lost 1 base, with 23 bases spanning the gap. Germline lookup yields CDR1 MDHEN and CDR2 SYDVKM. CDR3 in DNA: TGTGCCAGCAGTCACACTCGTAGCCGTGGGGCACGGAACACTGAAGCTTTCTTT. Protein: CASSHTRSRGARNTEAFF.

The chain combines TRBV7-2 with TRBJ2-7, with 9 positions matching TRBD1. V trimming: 5 bases; J trimming: 0 bases; junction bases outside the gene matches: 8. The germline CDR1 and CDR2 sequences are SGHTA and FQGNSA. The CDR3 contains 16 residues. The CDR3 nucleotides are TGTGCCAGCAGCCTCCGGACAGGGGCCACCTCCTACGAGCAGTACTTC. It specifies CASSLRTGATSYEQYF. Complete variable domain (other parts from reference TRBV7-2 and TRBJ2-7): GAGVSQSPSNKVTEKGKDVELRCDPISGHTALYWYRQSLGQGLEFLIYFQGNSAPDKSGLPSDRFSAERTGGSVSTLTIQRTQQEDSAVYLCASSLRTGATSYEQYFGPGTRLTVT.

The V and J genes are TRBV7-6 and TRBJ2-7; tentatively, D is TRBD2 (6 bases). The CDR3 spans 13 residues. V was shortened by 5 bases and J by 9 bases, with 17 bases between the two germline ends. Germline CDR1 reads SGHVS; CDR2 reads FNYEAQ. The CDR3 region has the DNA TGTGCCAGCAGCGCGCCGGGACTCAACGGGCAGTACTTC. Translation gives CASSAPGLNGQYF.

V and J are TRBV28 and TRBJ2-7; a possible D gene is TRBD2 (5 bases). Trimming removed 6 bases at V and 3 bases at J, with 15 bases between. The CDR3 is 14 amino acids. Germline CDR1 reads MDHEN; CDR2 reads SYDVKM. The CDR3 sequence: CASRLRGEVYEQYF. The CDR3 region has the DNA TGTGCCAGCAGGTTACGGGGAGAAGTCTACGAGCAGTACTTC.

The rearrangement links TRBV7-6 to TRBJ1-6; the D is unclear. CDR3 length: 14 amino acids. The germline gives CDR1 SGHVS, CDR2 FNYEAQ. The germline V and J ends were trimmed by 5 bases and 4 bases, with 9 bases remaining between them. Here the CDR3 DNA reads TGTGCCAGCAGCAGCGGGAAATATAATTCACCCCTCCACTTT. It is translated as CASSSGKYNSPLHF.

This clonotype was found many times. A read error may produce the germline difference seen at one junction end. The chain joins TRBV20-1 to TRBJ2-7; D is perhaps TRBD2 (7 bases). Germline CDR1 is DFQATT and CDR2 is SNEGSKA (reference sequence). The CDR3 extends over 14 amino acids. CDR3: CSARVGGGSSEQYF. The CDR3 DNA reads TGCAGTGCTAGAGTAGGCGGGGGCTCCTCCGAGCAGTACTTC.

The V call is TRBV9, the J call TRBJ1-6; D ambiguous. The CDR3 runs to 20 residues. Germline loops: CDR1 SGDLS, CDR2 YYNGEE. The V and J ends lost 4 bases and 0 bases respectively, with 23 bases between them. CDR3 protein: CASSQEAHFWYSSYNSPLHF. The DNA of the CDR3 is TGTGCCAGCAGCCAAGAAGCCCATTTCTGGTATAGCTCCTATAATTCACCCCTCCACTTT.

In its sample, this clonotype was seen many times. The rearrangement uses TRBV7-9 and TRBJ1-2; 12 nucleotides agree with TRBD1. V gave up 4 bases and J gave up 6 bases; unmatched junction bases: 6. This CDR3 is built from 15 residues. Germline V gene data show CDR1 as SEHNR and CDR2 as FQNEAQ (reference sequence). CDR3 sequence: CASSSGQGANNGYTF. The CDR3 DNA is TGTGCCAGCAGCTCGGGACAGGGGGCGAATAATGGCTACACCTTC.

This clonotype was counted many times. This chain joins TRBV6-5 and TRBJ2-7; D possibly corresponds to TRBD2 (6 bases). Germline V CDR1 and CDR2: MNHEY, SVGAGI. Trimming removed 5 bases from V and 0 bases from J, with 17 bases in between. There are 16 residues in the CDR3. The CDR3 DNA sequence: TGTGCCAGCAGTCCTCGGGGGACCTGGGGCTCCTACGAGCAGTACTTC. This translates into CASSPRGTWGSYEQYF.

The chain uses TRBV20-1 and TRBJ1-5; the D gene is possibly TRBD1 (5 bases). The CDR3 consists of 14 residues. Germline assignment: CDR1 DFQATT and CDR2 SNEGSKA (reference sequence). The V end lost 6 bases, the J end lost 2 bases, and 14 bases lay between the germline ends. The CDR3 loop reads CSAQRGAGNQPQHF. CDR3 nucleotides: TGCAGTGCCCAGCGGGGCGCAGGCAATCAGCCCCAGCATTTT.

The chain recombines TRBV5-4 with TRBJ2-2; 10 bases line up with TRBD2. In germline, CDR1 is SGHNT, CDR2 YYREEE (reference sequence). V lost 5 bases to trimming and J lost 5 bases; unmatched junction nucleotides: 9. This CDR3 spans 16 amino acids. The CDR3, as DNA: TGTGCCAGCAGACCTGGACTAGCGGACCAAACCGGGGAGCTGTTTTTT. Translating gives CASRPGLADQTGELFF.

The V and J genes are TRBV10-3 and TRBJ1-2; 7 bases line up with TRBD1. After removal of 5 bases from V and 8 bases from J, the junction contained 14 bases not matched to a gene. The CDR3 totals 15 residues. Germline values: CDR1 ENHRY, CDR2 SYGVKD. The CDR3, as DNA: TGTGCCATCAGTTTCGATACGGACAGGTCCCAAGGCTACACCTTC. Translation: CAISFDTDRSQGYTF.

This clonotype was counted many times. CDR3 sequence reads: CSVTRDRGAEAFF. In DNA form, the CDR3 reads TGCAGCGTCACCCGGGACCGGGGCGCTGAAGCTTTCTTT. The chain links TRBV29-1 to TRBJ1-1; D perhaps matches TRBD1 (5 bases). With 6 bases removed from V and 6 bases from J, the gap between germline ends came to 17 bases. CDR1 is SQVTM, CDR2 ANQGSEA, per germline. The CDR3 is made up of 13 amino acids.

This clonotype was counted many times. V usage is TRBV4-3 and J usage is TRBJ2-7; D assignment may be TRBD1 or TRBD2 (5 bases each). V gave up 2 bases and J gave up 4 bases, with 18 bases separating them. This CDR3 is built from 16 residues. Germline V CDR1 and CDR2: LGHNA, YSLEER. The CDR3, as DNA: TGCGCCAGCAGCCAATCCCGCCGCAGAGGGGTGTACGAGCAGTACTTC. This encodes CASSQSRRRGVYEQYF.

The rearrangement links TRBV10-3 to TRBJ2-7; D unresolved. The CDR3 has 11 amino acids. Trimming removed 5 bases at V and 7 bases at J, with 9 bases between. The germline V gene encodes CDR1 ENHRY and CDR2 SYGVKD. The CDR3 loop reads CAISIEEEQYF. In DNA form, the CDR3 reads TGTGCCATCAGTATTGAGGAAGAGCAGTACTTC.

This clonotype was counted at least ten times. The rearrangement uses TRBV7-2 and TRBJ2-3; 8 bases agree with TRBD2. There are 15 residues in the CDR3. After removal of 4 bases from V and 3 bases from J, the junction contained 6 bases not matched to a gene. The V gene's germline CDR1 is SGHTA and CDR2 FQGNSA. CDR3 loop: CASSSASGRTDTQYF. CDR3 DNA sequence: TGTGCCAGCAGCTCTGCTAGCGGGCGGACAGATACGCAGTATTTT.

With respect to this clonotype: At one of its ends the junction is not consistent with the germline gene, which may arise from a read error. The V gene is TRBV12-3 or TRBV12-4, the J gene TRBJ2-3, with 9 bases matching TRBD1. This CDR3 region has 15 residues. The DNA of the CDR3 is TGTGCCGGCAGTTTTAACCCGGGACAGGGCTACGAGCAGTATTTT. Its translation is CAGSFNPGQGYEQYF.

The chain employs TRBV10-3 and TRBJ1-2, with 7 bases matching TRBD1. CDR3 length: 14 amino acids. V lost 9 bases and J lost 6; bases outside the gene matches: 13. The germline gives CDR1 ENHRY, CDR2 SYGVKD. The CDR3 coding sequence is TGTGCCATTGCCAACAGGGGAGTGGAAGATGGCTACACCTTC. It is translated as CAIANRGVEDGYTF.